This TCR beta chain was profiled in a study of blood T cell repertoires in COVID-19. Study details: There were acute and convalescent COVID-19 samples, and they came from the United States, Italy and Spain. From T cells, B-cell-depleted T cells, or PBMCs came the material, which was cDNA or gDNA.

Germline CDR1 SGHRS, CDR2 YFSETQ. This CDR3 comprises 14 residues. The trim removed 3 bases at V and 8 bases at J, leaving 5 bases unmatched. In the original processing: Amplification of reference gene primers provided the estimated nucleated cell counts. TCRdb keeps only in-frame clones here, not all; method: immunoSEQ multiplex PCR. V, J and clone size were drawn from that table, and D and trimming were deduced from the DNA. Seen here are 200,000 to 300,000 clones, approximately 84% observed once, and the top ten hold about 4%. J is TRBJ1-4 and V is TRBV5-1; 9 bases line up with TRBD1. The receptor was isolated from a man aged 45-65 years with acute or convalescent COVID-19. Sequencing was done on a sample of peripheral blood. The CDR3, as DNA: TGCGCCAGCAGCTCATGGACAGGGGACGAAAAACTGTTTTTT. It specifies CASSSWTGDEKLFF.